This T cell receptor beta chain originates from a study of blood T cell repertoires in COVID-19. Study as a whole: Acute-phase and convalescent COVID-19 samples originated in the United States, Italy and Spain. PBMCs, B-cell-depleted T cells, or T cells provided the cDNA or gDNA that made up the material.

In the original analysis: Amplification with reference gene primers provided the estimates of nucleated cell counts. Method: immunoSEQ multiplex PCR; TCRdb's copy keeps in-frame clones and lacks some. V and J calls and clone size come straight from that table; D and trimming were deduced from the DNA. Among 200,000 or so clones, 80% to 90% were seen once, and the ten largest hold around 2.3%. Germline lookup yields CDR1 WNHNN and CDR2 SYGVQD (reference sequence). Trimming took off 5 bases at V and 3 bases at J, with 15 bases between the two ends. The CDR3 has 15 residues. This TCR was sampled from a man in his sixties or seventies with active or convalescent COVID-19. The chain couples TRBV10-1 to TRBJ2-3, with TRBD2 as a possible D gene (5 bases). The sample taken for sequencing was peripheral blood. The CDR3 sequence is CASSRVHPGTDTQYF. DNA for the CDR3: TGCGCCAGCAGTCGTGTACACCCGGGGACAGATACGCAGTATTTT.